This entry lists 11 T cell receptor beta chains sequenced from one sample in a study of cytomegalovirus exposure and HLA in healthy donors. The PCR employed 60 Vbeta primers together with 13 Jbeta primers. Only in-frame clones appear in the TCRdb table, and some are missing; sequencing was by immunoSEQ multiplex PCR. This specimen shows around 130,000 clones; the ten leading clones hold 2%. The sample was PBMCs. The receptors come from a woman in her fifties or sixties in good health and CMV-seronegative.

The rearrangement joins TRBV9 to TRBJ1-5; D possibly corresponds to TRBD1 (5 bases). From germline, CDR1 is SGDLS and CDR2 YYNGEE. CDR3 length: 14 residues. V lost 0 bases and J 4 bases, leaving 8 bases between the germline ends. DNA for the CDR3: TGTGCCAGCAGCGTAGGGTCAGGGAATCAGCCCCAGCATTTT. This codes for CASSVGSGNQPQHF.

The genes are TRBV7-9 and TRBJ2-1; D is possibly TRBD1 (6 bases). The CDR3 length is 13 residues. Germline V gives CDR1 SEHNR, CDR2 FQNEAQ (reference sequence). With 5 bases removed from V and 10 bases from J, the gap between germline ends came to 15 bases. The CDR3 region has the DNA TGTGCCAGCAGCATAGGACAGTCAGTAGAGCAGTTCTTC. It codes for CASSIGQSVEQFF.

The rearrangement uses TRBV9 and TRBJ2-6; TRBD1 matches at 8 bases. The CDR3 length is 17 residues. The germline CDR1 and CDR2 sequences are SGDLS and YYNGEE. V gave up 4 bases and J gave up 3 bases; unmatched junction bases: 9. CDR3 nucleotides: TGTGCCAGCAGCTTTTTGGGACAGGTGCTTGGGGCCAACGTCCTGACTTTC. Encoded protein: CASSFLGQVLGANVLTF.

This chain joins TRBV30 and TRBJ2-3; 7 bases agree with TRBD2. Trimming cost V 0 bases and J 8 bases; bases outside gene matches: 11. The CDR3 totals 15 residues. Germline CDR1 is GTSNPN and CDR2 is SVGIG (reference sequence). The CDR3 DNA is TGTGCCTGGAGTGTAGCAGTCCCTTGGGGGGGTACGCAGTATTTT. As protein: CAWSVAVPWGGTQYF.

V is TRBV29-1 and J is TRBJ1-2, with 7 bases that match TRBD1. Per germline, CDR1 SQVTM and CDR2 ANQGSEA. Trimming cost V 4 bases and J 4 bases; bases outside gene matches: 9. This CDR3 is 14 amino acids long. Here the CDR3 reads CSVVQGQLIYGYTF. The CDR3 DNA is TGCAGCGTTGTTCAGGGACAGTTAATCTATGGCTACACCTTC.

The rearrangement uses TRBV6-5 and TRBJ1-6; D is perhaps TRBD1 (5 bases). V was cut by 0 bases and J by 7 bases, with 10 bases left in between. CDR3 length: 15 residues. The germline V gene encodes CDR1 MNHEY and CDR2 SVGAGI. CDR3 nucleotide sequence: TGTGCCAGCAGTTACTCGAGACAGAGAAATTCACCCCTCCACTTT. Amino acid sequence: CASSYSRQRNSPLHF.

This chain links TRBV2 with TRBJ2-7, with TRBD1 matching over 9 bases. The CDR3 spans 14 residues. Per the germline V gene, CDR1 is SNHLY and CDR2 is FYNNEI. Trimming took 7 bases from V and 4 from J; bases not matched to a gene: 8. The CDR3 DNA sequence: TGTGCCAGCAACTCCGGGACAGGGATGTACGAGCAGTACTTC. This gives the protein CASNSGTGMYEQYF.

The chain combines TRBV15 with TRBJ2-2, with 9 bases that match TRBD1. The CDR3 spans 16 residues. Germline V gene data show CDR1 as LNHNV and CDR2 as YYDKDF (reference sequence). The V segment lost 4 bases and the J segment 3 bases; nucleotides outside the gene matches: 6. This CDR3 is CATSKPGQGDTGELFF. The CDR3 coding sequence is TGTGCCACCAGCAAACCGGGACAGGGTGACACCGGGGAGCTGTTTTTT.

The rearrangement joins TRBV4-1 to TRBJ1-6; D unclear. Germline CDR1 reads MGHRA; CDR2 reads YSYEKL. The V end was cut by 0 bases, the J end by 11 bases, with 5 bases between. The CDR3 runs to 12 residues. The CDR3 spells CASSQDVAPLHF. The CDR3 nucleotides read TGCGCCAGCAGCCAAGATGTCGCACCCCTCCACTTT.

This sequence joins TRBV28 and TRBJ1-4, with a weak D call TRBD1 (6 bases). CDR1 and CDR2 (germline): MDHEN, SYDVKM. This CDR3 is 15 amino acids long. V lost 4 bases and J lost 0, with 9 bases in between. CDR3 in DNA: TGTGCCAGCAGTTCCGGACAGTCAACTAATGAAAAACTGTTTTTT. It specifies CASSSGQSTNEKLFF.

The rearrangement uses TRBV4-1 and TRBJ1-3; D perhaps matches TRBD1 (6 bases). Trimming stripped 4 bases from V and 0 bases from J, with 7 bases between. Germline values: CDR1 MGHRA, CDR2 YSYEKL. There are 14 residues in the CDR3. The CDR3, as DNA: TGCGCCAGCAGCCGAGGGGGCTCTGGAAACACCATATATTTT. Translating it yields CASSRGGSGNTIYF.